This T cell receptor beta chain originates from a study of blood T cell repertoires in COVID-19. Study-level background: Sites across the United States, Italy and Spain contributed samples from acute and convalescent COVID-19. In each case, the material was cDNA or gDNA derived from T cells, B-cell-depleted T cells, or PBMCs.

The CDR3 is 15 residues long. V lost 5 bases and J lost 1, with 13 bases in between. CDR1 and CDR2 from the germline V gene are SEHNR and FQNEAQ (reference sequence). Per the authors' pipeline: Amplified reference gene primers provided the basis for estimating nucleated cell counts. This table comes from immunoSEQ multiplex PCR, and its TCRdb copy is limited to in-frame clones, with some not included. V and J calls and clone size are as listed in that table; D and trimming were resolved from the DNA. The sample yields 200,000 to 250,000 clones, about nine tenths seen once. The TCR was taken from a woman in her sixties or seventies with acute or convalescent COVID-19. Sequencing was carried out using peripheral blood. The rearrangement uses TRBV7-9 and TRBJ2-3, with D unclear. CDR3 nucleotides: TGTGCCAGCAGCCCCCCTCGCCGAGGCACAGATACGCAGTATTTT. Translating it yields CASSPPRRGTDTQYF.